A selection of T cell receptor beta chains follows, all from one sample in a study of technical replicates of blood from a handful of donors. Produced via immunoSEQ multiplex PCR; TCRdb's table is partial and in-frame only. The repertoire holds about 58,000 clones, with 91% as singletons. The sample comprised PBMCs. The origin of the receptors is a human donor in good health. Some clones in this sample may be carry-over from other donors' samples. CDR3s include the opening cysteine and the closing phenylalanine or tryptophan. The D gene is left open where the match is weak. Clone size is shown for a subset of rows, as once, few, many or a class of expanded clone.

V gene: TRBV6-1; clone size: .; J gene: TRBJ2-1; D gene: .; CDR3 DNA: TGTGCCAGCAGGGGGACTTTTTCCTTGGTCGAGCAGTTCTTC; CDR3 protein: CASRGTFSLVEQFF
V gene: TRBV7-2; clone size: .; J gene: TRBJ1-1; D gene: .; CDR3 DNA: TGTGCCAGCAGCTTAGGAGGTGGGGGGTTCACTGAAGCTTTCTTT; CDR3 protein: CASSLGGGGFTEAFF
V gene: TRBV7-6; clone size: .; J gene: TRBJ2-5; D gene: TRBD2; CDR3 DNA: TGTGCCAGCAGCTTGGGCGGGAGGAGCGAGACCCAGTACTTC; CDR3 protein: CASSLGGRSETQYF
V gene: TRBV5-4; clone size: .; J gene: TRBJ2-3; D gene: .; CDR3 DNA: TGTGCCAGCAGCGCGGAGGGATTAAACACAGATACGCAGTATTTT; CDR3 protein: CASSAEGLNTDTQYF
V gene: TRBV9; clone size: .; J gene: TRBJ2-3; D gene: TRBD2; CDR3 DNA: TGTGCCAGCAGCGTAGGAGCGGGGGTCGACACAGATACGCAGTATTTT; CDR3 protein: CASSVGAGVDTDTQYF
V gene: TRBV2; clone size: .; J gene: TRBJ2-7; D gene: .; CDR3 DNA: TGTGCCAGCAGAGCAGACAGCTCCTACGAGCAGTACTTC; CDR3 protein: CASRADSSYEQYF
V gene: TRBV5-4; clone size: .; J gene: TRBJ2-2; D gene: .; CDR3 DNA: TGTGCCAGCAGCTGGTCCGAAGCCCCCGGGGAGCTGTTTTTT; CDR3 protein: CASSWSEAPGELFF
V gene: TRBV29-1; clone size: once; J gene: TRBJ1-2; D gene: .; CDR3 DNA: TGCAGCGTTGAGGGGAGCGGGGCGGGGGGCTACACCTTC; CDR3 protein: CSVEGSGAGGYTF
V gene: TRBV7-7; clone size: .; J gene: TRBJ2-5; D gene: TRBD2; CDR3 DNA: TGTGCCAGCAGCCCACCTCGCTTGGAGCGGGGGAAAGAGACCCAGTACTTC; CDR3 protein: CASSPPRLERGKETQYF
V gene: TRBV11-2; clone size: .; J gene: TRBJ1-2; D gene: .; CDR3 DNA: TGTGCCAGCAGCGGATTCATGAGGGTCAACTATGGCTACACCTTC; CDR3 protein: CASSGFMRVNYGYTF
V gene: TRBV19; clone size: .; J gene: TRBJ1-5; D gene: .; CDR3 DNA: TGTGCCAGTAGTATAAACGAGCATCAGCCCCAGCATTTT; CDR3 protein: CASSINEHQPQHF
V gene: TRBV5-6; clone size: .; J gene: TRBJ2-4; D gene: TRBD2; CDR3 DNA: TGTGCCAGCAGCCAGCGGGACTCCACGTGGTTC; CDR3 protein: CASSQRDSTWF
V gene: TRBV6-4; clone size: .; J gene: TRBJ1-1; D gene: TRBD1; CDR3 DNA: TGTGCCAGCAGCCCCACAGGGGATGGCACTGAAGCTTTCTTT; CDR3 protein: CASSPTGDGTEAFF
V gene: TRBV6-5; clone size: .; J gene: TRBJ2-7; D gene: .; CDR3 DNA: TGTGCCAGCAGTTACGATCGGGACACCTACGAGCAGTACTTC; CDR3 protein: CASSYDRDTYEQYF
V gene: TRBV7-2; clone size: .; J gene: TRBJ2-3; D gene: .; CDR3 DNA: TGTGCCAGCAGACTCGTCCTTAGCACAGATACGCAGTATTTT; CDR3 protein: CASRLVLSTDTQYF
V gene: TRBV9; clone size: .; J gene: TRBJ1-1; D gene: TRBD1; CDR3 DNA: TGTGCCAGCAGCCCGTGGGACAGCTTATGGAGCACTGAAGCTTTCTTT; CDR3 protein: CASSPWDSLWSTEAFF
V gene: TRBV30; clone size: .; J gene: TRBJ2-1; D gene: TRBD2; CDR3 DNA: TGTGCCTGGAGTCACACCGGGACTAGCGTCTGGGGAGAGCAGTTCTTC; CDR3 protein: CAWSHTGTSVWGEQFF
V gene: TRBV5-1; clone size: .; J gene: TRBJ1-5; D gene: TRBD1; CDR3 DNA: TGCGCCAGCAGCCCCGGACAGGCCCATAGCAATCAGCCCCAGCATTTT; CDR3 protein: CASSPGQAHSNQPQHF
V gene: TRBV6-6; clone size: few; J gene: TRBJ2-7; D gene: .; CDR3 DNA: TGTGCCAGCAGACCCACAGGGTACGAGCAGTACTTC; CDR3 protein: CASRPTGYEQYF
V gene: TRBV29-1; clone size: .; J gene: TRBJ2-7; D gene: TRBD1; CDR3 DNA: TGCAGCGTTGACGGGGGACAGGTCAACGAGCAGTACTTC; CDR3 protein: CSVDGGQVNEQYF
V gene: TRBV7-3; clone size: few; J gene: TRBJ1-2; D gene: .; CDR3 DNA: TGTGCCAGCAGCTTAACGGCCGGGAACTATGGCTACACCTTC; CDR3 protein: CASSLTAGNYGYTF
V gene: TRBV2; clone size: .; J gene: TRBJ2-3; D gene: TRBD1; CDR3 DNA: TGTGCCAGCAGTGAGGACAGGGGGGCAGATACGCAGTATTTT; CDR3 protein: CASSEDRGADTQYF